These 7 T cell receptor beta chains were all obtained from the same sample, sequenced in a study of cytomegalovirus exposure and HLA in healthy donors. With 60 Vbeta and 13 Jbeta primers, the PCR was carried out. Clones were sequenced by immunoSEQ multiplex PCR, and TCRdb holds only the in-frame ones, with some missing. The repertoire holds about 100,000 clones, about four fifths seen once, with around 4% in the top ten. The specimen was PBMCs. Source of these receptors: a female donor in good health and CMV-seropositive.

This chain links TRBV7-2 with TRBJ2-6; TRBD1 aligns across 8 bases. The CDR3 covers 17 residues. With 3 bases clipped from V and 0 bases from J, the junction kept 4 bases outside the gene matches. The germline V gene encodes CDR1 SGHTA and CDR2 FQGNSA. The CDR3: CASSFRDRISGANVLTF. DNA for the CDR3: TGTGCCAGCAGCTTTCGGGACAGGATCTCTGGGGCCAACGTCCTGACTTTC.

The chain links TRBV30 to TRBJ2-2; 7 positions match TRBD1. Germline-derived CDR1 and CDR2 are GTSNPN and SVGIG (reference sequence). V lost 2 bases and J lost 6; bases outside the gene matches: 6. The CDR3 contains 14 residues. The CDR3 region is CAWSRATGAGELFF. The CDR3 DNA follows: TGTGCCTGGAGTCGAGCCACAGGGGCCGGGGAGCTGTTTTTT. The full variable domain, rest sourced from reference TRBV30 and TRBJ2-2, is SQTIHQWPATLVQPVGSPLSLECTVEGTSNPNLYWYRQAAGRGLQLLFYSVGIGQISSEVPQNLSASRPQDRQFILSSKKLLLSDSGFYLCAWSRATGAGELFFGEGSRLTVL.

The rearrangement joins TRBV30 to TRBJ1-2; possible D gene TRBD1, 5 bases. The germline V gene encodes CDR1 GTSNPN and CDR2 SVGIG (reference sequence). V dropped 5 bases and J dropped 3 bases, with 13 bases sitting between them. The CDR3 sequence is 13 residues long. This CDR3 is CAWVVGGDYGYTF. The CDR3 nucleotides are TGTGCCTGGGTGGTGGGGGGTGACTATGGCTACACCTTC.

The V gene is TRBV2, the J gene TRBJ1-1, with a weak D call TRBD1 (6 bases). Germline V gene data show CDR1 as SNHLY and CDR2 as FYNNEI. Trimming removed 6 bases from V and 0 bases from J, with 8 bases in between. CDR3 length: 13 amino acids. The CDR3 DNA follows: TGTGCCAGCAGGGACAGTTTGAACACTGAAGCTTTCTTT. Protein: CASRDSLNTEAFF. The full variable domain, with the rest looked up from reference TRBV2 and TRBJ1-1, is EPEVTQTPSHQVTQMGQEVILRCVPISNHLYFYWYRQILGQKVEFLVSFYNNEISEKSEIFDDQFSVERPDGSNFTLKIRSTKLEDSAMYFCASRDSLNTEAFFGQGTRLTVV.

V and J are TRBV19 and TRBJ1-2; a weak D match, TRBD1 (5 bases). This CDR3 has 12 amino acids. Germline V gene sequence: CDR1 LNHDA, CDR2 SQIVND (reference sequence). With 8 bases removed from V and 3 bases from J, the gap between germline ends came to 10 bases. CDR3 sequence reads: CASQDTYYGYTF. In DNA, the CDR3 is TGTGCCAGTCAGGACACCTACTATGGCTACACCTTC.

Concerning this clone itself: A read error may produce the germline difference seen at one junction end. The chain uses TRBV7-9 and TRBJ2-7, with 10 bases identical to TRBD1. Germline V CDR1 and CDR2: SEHNR, FQNEAQ (reference sequence). This CDR3 comprises 15 residues. This chain's CDR3 is CSSSFSGTGDYEQYF. For the CDR3, the DNA is TGTTCCAGCAGCTTCAGTGGGACAGGGGATTACGAGCAGTACTTC.

The rearrangement joins TRBV18 to TRBJ1-1; 7 bases are shared with TRBD1. The germline V gene has CDR1 KGHSH and CDR2 LQKENI. After removal of 4 bases from V and 0 bases from J, the junction contained 8 bases not matched to a gene. The CDR3 is 16 amino acids. CDR3 amino acids: CASSQNRGPLNTEAFF. DNA for the CDR3: TGTGCCAGCTCACAAAACAGGGGCCCTCTGAACACTGAAGCTTTCTTT.